These T cell receptor beta chains were read from a single sample in a study of blood T cell repertoires in COVID-19. Assay: immunoSEQ multiplex PCR; the TCRdb copy retains only in-frame clones and omits some. The sample includes about 140,000 clones, about nine tenths of them seen just once. The sample consisted of peripheral blood. The receptor set was obtained from a man aged 45-65 years with active or convalescent COVID-19. CDR3s include the opening cysteine and the closing phenylalanine or tryptophan. The order of the fields is clone size, V gene, D gene, CDR3 length, J gene, CDR3 DNA, CDR3 protein. The D gene is left open where the match is weak. The size of a clone is reported for some rows only, either as once, few or many, or as a class for expanded clones.

clone_size: NA
v_call: TRBV19
d_call: NA
cdr3_length: 16
j_call: TRBJ2-6
cdr3_nt: TGTGCCAGTAGTACTCTCGGAGGGTCTGGGGCCAACGTCCTGACTTTC
cdr3_aa: CASSTLGGSGANVLTF

clone_size: NA
v_call: TRBV7-9
d_call: TRBD2
cdr3_length: 13
j_call: TRBJ2-7
cdr3_nt: TGTGCCACCTCACGCGGGAGCGCGGACGAGCAGTACTTC
cdr3_aa: CATSRGSADEQYF

clone_size: few
v_call: TRBV13
d_call: NA
cdr3_length: 10
j_call: TRBJ1-1
cdr3_nt: TGTGCCAGTCGAGAGACTGAAGCTTTCTTT
cdr3_aa: CASRETEAFF

clone_size: NA
v_call: TRBV5-4
d_call: NA
cdr3_length: 13
j_call: TRBJ1-2
cdr3_nt: TGTGCCAGCAGCCCCGAGAGGAACTATGGCTACACCTTC
cdr3_aa: CASSPERNYGYTF

clone_size: NA
v_call: TRBV5-4
d_call: NA
cdr3_length: 13
j_call: TRBJ1-5
cdr3_nt: TGTGCCAGCAGCTTGCTTCCAGGTCAGCCCCAGCATTTT
cdr3_aa: CASSLLPGQPQHF

clone_size: NA
v_call: TRBV21-1
d_call: NA
cdr3_length: 9
j_call: TRBJ2-5
cdr3_nt: TGTGCCAGCCGGGAGACCCAGTACTTC
cdr3_aa: CASRETQYF

clone_size: NA
v_call: TRBV5-1
d_call: TRBD2
cdr3_length: 15
j_call: TRBJ2-7
cdr3_nt: TGCGCCAGCAGCTTACCTAGCGGGGCATCCTACGAGCAGTACTTC
cdr3_aa: CASSLPSGASYEQYF

clone_size: NA
v_call: TRBV7-2
d_call: TRBD2
cdr3_length: 15
j_call: TRBJ2-3
cdr3_nt: TGTGCCAGCAGCTTGGCGGGAGCCACCCCAGATACGCAGTATTTT
cdr3_aa: CASSLAGATPDTQYF

clone_size: NA
v_call: TRBV19
d_call: TRBD2
cdr3_length: 17
j_call: TRBJ2-1
cdr3_nt: TGTGCCAGTAGTTCGGACGGGGGACTAGCCCCCTACAATGAGCAGTTCTTC
cdr3_aa: CASSSDGGLAPYNEQFF

clone_size: once
v_call: TRBV11-1
d_call: NA
cdr3_length: 12
j_call: TRBJ2-3
cdr3_nt: TGTGCCAGCAGCTCGGAGACAGATACGCAGTATTTT
cdr3_aa: CASSSETDTQYF

clone_size: NA
v_call: TRBV9
d_call: NA
cdr3_length: 15
j_call: TRBJ1-2
cdr3_nt: TGTGCCAGCAGCGTAAGCCCCGAACTTTTCTATGGCTACACCTTC
cdr3_aa: CASSVSPELFYGYTF

clone_size: few
v_call: TRBV7-7
d_call: TRBD2
cdr3_length: 15
j_call: TRBJ2-7
cdr3_nt: TGTGCTAGCAGCCCGGGACTAGCGGGAGAGGGGGGAAAGTACTTC
cdr3_aa: CASSPGLAGEGGKYF

clone_size: NA
v_call: TRBV4-2
d_call: TRBD1
cdr3_length: 14
j_call: TRBJ1-1
cdr3_nt: TGTGCCAGCAGCCTGGGACAGGGAAACACTGAAGCTTTCTTT
cdr3_aa: CASSLGQGNTEAFF

clone_size: NA
v_call: TRBV15
d_call: NA
cdr3_length: 13
j_call: TRBJ2-7
cdr3_nt: TGTGCCACCAGCAACCCCGGTCCCTACGAGCAGTACTTC
cdr3_aa: CATSNPGPYEQYF

clone_size: NA
v_call: TRBV24-1
d_call: TRBD2
cdr3_length: 15
j_call: TRBJ2-5
cdr3_nt: TGTGCCACCAGTGGAGAGACTAGCGTAGGGGAGACCCAGTACTTC
cdr3_aa: CATSGETSVGETQYF

clone_size: NA
v_call: TRBV4-3
d_call: NA
cdr3_length: 15
j_call: TRBJ1-5
cdr3_nt: TGCGCCAGCAGCCAAGATCTTCAGGGCGGACAGCCCCAGCATTTT
cdr3_aa: CASSQDLQGGQPQHF